The rows below give T cell receptor beta chains drawn from one sample of a study of regulatory T cells in long-lasting Graves disease. TCRdb called the multiplex PCR reads again in MiXCR, with one record for every CDR3 protein. The table records roughly 410,000 distinct CDR3 sequences, 15% of them present only once. Another study also made use of these data, one on T cells in Graves' hyperthyroidism and ophthalmopathy.

Sequenced material: peripheral blood mononuclear cells (PBMCs), taken at new diagnosis, from a patient treated with antithyroid drugs. These receptors were obtained from a woman aged 40 to 55 with Graves disease. The CDR3 runs from the conserved cysteine through the conserved F or W. The D gene is left open where the match is weak. Expanded clones are given a class, and other clones once, few, many or no size at all.

V	size	D	J	DNA	CDR3
TRBV7-2	many	TRBD1	TRBJ2-4	TGTGCCAGCAGTCCGGACAGGGGAGGGAACATTCAGTACTTC	CASSPDRGGNIQYF
TRBV13	few	TRBD1	TRBJ2-7	TGTGCCAGCAGCTTCTCGACAGGGGCGGGTCAGGCCTACGAGCAGTACTTC	CASSFSTGAGQAYEQYF
TRBV28	.	.	TRBJ2-3	TGTGCCAGCGGCCTCCTCGGTAAGGAGGGGGCAGATACGCAGTATTTT	CASGLLGKEGADTQYF
TRBV28	few	.	TRBJ2-1	TGTGCCAGCAGTTTCACGCAGAATGAGCAGTTCTTC	CASSFTQNEQFF
TRBV7-9	.	.	TRBJ2-2	TGTGCCAGCAGCTTGCAGGACACCGGGGAGCTGTTTTTT	CASSLQDTGELFF
TRBV11-2	.	.	TRBJ1-2	TGTGCCAGCACCGCCGTCCGGGACTATGGCTACACCTTC	CASTAVRDYGYTF
TRBV27	many	.	TRBJ2-2	TGTGCCAGCAGAGCTCTGGGGGACACCGGGGAGCTGTTTTTT	CASRALGDTGELFF
TRBV4-2	many	.	TRBJ2-5	TGTGCCAGCAGCCAAGTATTGACCGCTGGGGGACAAGAGACCCAGTACTTC	CASSQVLTAGGQETQYF
TRBV5-1	many	.	TRBJ2-1	TGCGCCAGCAGCTTGTCTACGGGAGTATTCCCCAATGAGCAGTTCTTC	CASSLSTGVFPNEQFF
TRBV6-2/TRBV6-3	.	.	TRBJ2-1	TGTGCCAGCAGAGGAGGGCCCAATGAGCAGTTCTTC	CASRGGPNEQFF
TRBV2	many	TRBD2	TRBJ2-2	TGTGCCAGCAGTATACAGATGGGCGGGAGGGCCAGAAACGGGGAGCTGTTTTTT	CASSIQMGGRARNGELFF
TRBV4-2	once	TRBD1	TRBJ2-1	TGTGCCAGCAGCCAGGGACAGGGCAGGTCCAATGAGCAGTTCTTC	CASSQGQGRSNEQFF
TRBV6-1	many	.	TRBJ2-7	TGTGCCAGCAGTGCGATGACAGGTTCCTACGAGCAGTACTTC	CASSAMTGSYEQYF
TRBV6-5	.	.	TRBJ2-2	TGTGCCAGCAGTTCAGGTCCTGGGACCGGGGAGCTGTTTTTT	CASSSGPGTGELFF
TRBV13	.	.	TRBJ1-3	TGTGCCAGCGGAAGCCGACTATCTGGAAACACCATATATTTT	CASGSRLSGNTIYF
TRBV3-1	many	TRBD1	TRBJ2-2	TGTGCCAGCAGCGGCCAGACAGGGACCATGGCCGGGGAGCTGTTTTTT	CASSGQTGTMAGELFF
TRBV10-3	many	TRBD2	TRBJ2-3	TGTGCCATCAGCCCCATCCTAAGCGGGAGCCCAGATACGCAGTATTTT	CAISPILSGSPDTQYF
TRBV20-1	.	TRBD2	TRBJ2-1	TGCAGTGCTCTCGGTCTAGCGGGATGGTTGTTCTTC	CSALGLAGWLFF
TRBV28	.	TRBD1	TRBJ1-1	TGTGCCAGCAGTTCCGGGGGGACAGACGCAATGAACACTGAAGCTTTCTTT	CASSSGGTDAMNTEAFF
TRBV10-3	many	.	TRBJ2-2	TGTGCCATCAGCCGCAGGGTAGAGGCGAACACCGGGGAGCTGTTTTTT	CAISRRVEANTGELFF
TRBV6-1	.	TRBD1	TRBJ2-1	TGTGCCAGCATAGGGGTAGGGACAGGGGGTTACAATGAGCAGTTCTTC	CASIGVGTGGYNEQFF
TRBV29-1	few	TRBD2	TRBJ2-1	TGCAGCGTTAAGGGACTAGCGGGAGAATCCACCAATGAGCAGTTCTTC	CSVKGLAGESTNEQFF
TRBV12-3/TRBV12-4	.	TRBD2	TRBJ2-3	TGTGCCAGCAGTCCCCCGCTAGCGGACCTCACAGATACGCAGTATTTT	CASSPPLADLTDTQYF
TRBV25-1	few	.	TRBJ2-3	TGTGCCAGCAGTGAAAAGTGGCTGGCTGATACGCAGTATTTT	CASSEKWLADTQYF
TRBV2	many	TRBD1	TRBJ2-1	TGTGCCAGCAGTGAAGTGAAGACAGGGGAGTTCTTC	CASSEVKTGEFF
TRBV29-1	few	.	TRBJ2-3	TGCAGCGCCCCCGGGTGGGACACAGATACGCAGTATTTT	CSAPGWDTDTQYF
TRBV6-2/TRBV6-3	few	TRBD1	TRBJ2-5	TGTGCCAGCAGTCCCCATCCTGGGACAGCCCAAGAGACCCAGTACTTC	CASSPHPGTAQETQYF
TRBV11-2	many	TRBD1	TRBJ2-1	TGTGCCAGCAGCTTTTCGGACAGGGGGCAGTTCTTC	CASSFSDRGQFF
TRBV2	many	.	TRBJ1-1	TGTGCCAGCAGCCCGGACGGGGAGGACACTGAAGCTTTCTTT	CASSPDGEDTEAFF
TRBV7-9	.	.	TRBJ2-7	TGTGCCAGCAGCTTACTAGGGGGGACCTACGAGCAGTACTTC	CASSLLGGTYEQYF
TRBV10-3	many	TRBD1	TRBJ1-2	TGTGCCATCAGGGATCAGGGGGCCGCGATCTATGGCTACACCTTC	CAIRDQGAAIYGYTF
TRBV2	many	.	TRBJ2-5	TGTGCCAGCAGTGAAGCGCATTACAGGGTGCGCGAGACCCAGTACTTC	CASSEAHYRVRETQYF
TRBV15	many	.	TRBJ1-2	TGTGCCACCAGCAGAGATGTCATGTTGGGCTACACCTTC	CATSRDVMLGYTF
TRBV9	many	.	TRBJ2-7	TGTGCCAGCAGCCCGGGACCCGACTCCTACGAGCAGTACTTC	CASSPGPDSYEQYF
TRBV28	many	TRBD1	TRBJ2-4	TGTGCCAGCAGTTTGGGCGGACAGGGGCAAAACATTCAGTACTTC	CASSLGGQGQNIQYF
TRBV12-3/TRBV12-4	many	.	TRBJ2-1	TGTGCCAGCAGTCTGGGACTCTTCAATGAGCAGTTCTTC	CASSLGLFNEQFF
TRBV5-1	many	.	TRBJ2-2	TGCGCCAGCAGCGAAGGACACTCGAACACCGGGGAGCTGTTTTTT	CASSEGHSNTGELFF
TRBV13	many	.	TRBJ2-5	TGTGCCAGCAGCTTGGGGGAGTCGGGGACCCAGTACTTC	CASSLGESGTQYF
TRBV24-1	once	.	TRBJ1-5	TGTGCCACCAGTGATACCCGAGGGGCAGATCAGCCCCAGCATTTT	CATSDTRGADQPQHF
TRBV16	many	.	TRBJ2-1	TGTGCCAGCAGCCAAGTACGGAATGAGCAGTTCTTC	CASSQVRNEQFF
TRBV5-6	many	TRBD2	TRBJ2-7	TGTGCCAGCAGCTTGGGGGGACTAGCGGGTTCATCCTACGAGCAGTACTTC	CASSLGGLAGSSYEQYF
TRBV19	.	TRBD2	TRBJ2-3	TGTGCCAGTAGTATTAGCGGGAGTACAGATACGCAGTATTTT	CASSISGSTDTQYF
TRBV9	many	.	TRBJ2-7	TGTGCCAGCAGCGTAGGTCCGGGTCAGGGGTACGAGCAGTACTTC	CASSVGPGQGYEQYF
TRBV30	many	.	TRBJ1-2	TGTGCCAGGGAGGACAGTACCTATGGCTACACCTTC	CAREDSTYGYTF
TRBV11-1	many	.	TRBJ2-1	TGTGCCAGCGGGCACGCCACTTACAATGAGCAGTTCTTC	CASGHATYNEQFF
TRBV7-9	many	.	TRBJ2-3	TGTGCCACTCGGTTACACGGGACTAGCACAGATACGCAGTATTTT	CATRLHGTSTDTQYF
TRBV20-1	few	.	TRBJ1-3	TGCAGTGCTAGGGGGTCATCCCTAGGATCTGGAAACACCATATATTTT	CSARGSSLGSGNTIYF
TRBV7-8	many	TRBD2	TRBJ2-4	TGTGCCAGCAGCTTAAATCGGGAGGGGTTTCAGTACTTC	CASSLNREGFQYF
TRBV2	many	.	TRBJ1-6	TGTGCCAGCAGTGAGACAGGTTTCTATAATTCACCCCTCCACTTT	CASSETGFYNSPLHF
TRBV11-3	many	.	TRBJ1-1	TGTGCCAGCAGTAAAATAGGGATCGGGCAATTT	CASSKIGIGQF
TRBV28	.	TRBD2	TRBJ2-1	TGTGCCAGCAGTTTGACTAGCGGGAGGGCCGGGAATGGGCAGTTCTTC	CASSLTSGRAGNGQFF
TRBV28	.	.	TRBJ2-5	TGTGCCAGCGGTCGGGAGACCCAGTACTTC	CASGRETQYF
TRBV6-1	few	.	TRBJ2-5	TGTGCCAGCCGCACAGGAGGGACCCAGTACTTC	CASRTGGTQYF